Detailed here is one T cell receptor (beta chain). Its antigen is unidentified. This specimen belongs to a study of T cell responses to AZD1222 COVID-19 vaccine. Findings and limits, study-wide: Recipients of two AZD1222 doses showed rising Spike-specific TCR breadth and depth. Females made up more of the donors, who were largely white British, and clonal diversity may have come out too low.

Some clones are missing from TCRdb's copy, which holds only in-frame ones; the method was immunoSEQ multiplex PCR. The sample lists 100,000 to 150,000 clones, 90% occurring once. Germline V gene data show CDR1 as KGHSH and CDR2 as LQKENI. Germline trimming cut 2 bases from V and 5 bases from J; bases unmatched to any gene: 4. There are 15 residues in the CDR3. The clonotype comes from an adult in good health. The sequenced sample was peripheral blood, obtained on day 0 of MenACWY control vaccination. The V gene is TRBV18, the J gene TRBJ2-1, with 9 positions matching TRBD2. The CDR3 sequence: CASSPYASGDNEQFF. The CDR3 region has the DNA TGTGCCAGCTCACCATACGCTAGCGGGGACAATGAGCAGTTCTTC.